A selection of T cell receptor beta chains follows, all from one sample in a study of cytomegalovirus exposure and HLA in healthy donors. Some clones are missing from TCRdb's copy, which holds only in-frame ones; the method was immunoSEQ multiplex PCR. The table lists about 120,000 clones, roughly 80% of them singletons. Specimen: PBMCs. The receptor set was obtained from a female donor in good health and CMV-seropositive. Both conserved end residues are part of each CDR3. D genes are given only for firm matches. Only some rows state a clone size, as once, few, many or a class for expanded clones.

J	size	V	D	DNA	CDR3
TRBJ2-3	-	TRBV6-5	TRBD1	TGTGCCAGCAGTTACTCCACAGGGGGGTACGGGTATACGCAGTATTTT	CASSYSTGGYGYTQYF
TRBJ1-4	-	TRBV12-5	-	TGTGCTAGTGGTTTGGGGCAGGGTGAAGAAAAACTGTTTTTT	CASGLGQGEEKLFF
TRBJ1-1	-	TRBV11-2	TRBD1	TGTGCCAGCAGCCCACGGGACAGGTACTACCGAAACACTGAAGCTTTCTTT	CASSPRDRYYRNTEAFF
TRBJ2-7	-	TRBV10-2	TRBD2	TGCGCCAGCAGTGACCAGCGGGGGGGCTTCGACGAGCAGTACTTC	CASSDQRGGFDEQYF
TRBJ1-5	-	TRBV5-6	TRBD1	TGTGCCAGCAGCATAACCACAGGGGGAGTTTATCGCAATCAGCCCCAGCATTTT	CASSITTGGVYRNQPQHF
TRBJ2-5	-	TRBV18	TRBD1	TGTGCCAGCTCACCAGGGACAGGCCAAGAGACCCAGTACTTC	CASSPGTGQETQYF
TRBJ2-4	-	TRBV7-9	-	TGTGCCAGCAGATTTGACAGTGAAAACATTCAGTACTTC	CASRFDSENIQYF
TRBJ1-5	-	TRBV15	-	TGTGCCACCAGCAGAGAGGGGGGGCGAAAAGATCAGCCCCAGCATTTT	CATSREGGRKDQPQHF
TRBJ1-5	once	TRBV6-1	-	TGTGCCAGCAGTGAATTACCCGGGACTGGAGGGCAGCCCCAGCATTTT	CASSELPGTGGQPQHF
TRBJ1-2	-	TRBV6-1	TRBD1	TGTGCCAGCAGCCAGACAGGGAATGGCTACACCTTC	CASSQTGNGYTF
TRBJ1-5	few	TRBV7-9	TRBD1	TGTGCCAGCAGCCAGGACAGGGCGGGTCAGCCCCAGCATTTT	CASSQDRAGQPQHF